This passage covers 31 T cell receptor beta chains from one sample sequenced in a study of OX40 agonist ivuxolimab in advanced cancers. Receptor libraries were prepared by the immunoSEQ multiplex PCR assay. What TCRdb holds here is the immuneACCESS table cut down to in-frame rearrangements. Part of the clones is not present; checked against another copy, under half of the missing clones reflect an unresolved V gene, and the others are unexplained. The table for this sample lists about 47,000 clones; under 90% of them were counted only once. Together, the top ten hold 1.5% to 2% of the sample. The material was CD4+ or CD8+ T cells sorted from blood, obtained in a trial of the OX40 agonist ivuxolimab. Receptors originate from an adult with an advanced solid tumor such as melanoma, head and neck, liver or kidney cancer.

The rearrangement joins TRBV18 to TRBJ2-1; D possibly matches TRBD1 or TRBD2 (7 bases each). CDR3 length: 14 residues. Deletions cut 8 bases from V and 7 bases from J, with 18 bases between. Germline V lookup: CDR1 KGHSH, CDR2 LQKENI. The CDR3 here is CASGSGGDKNEQFF. CDR3 DNA: TGTGCCAGCGGCTCAGGGGGGGACAAAAATGAGCAGTTCTTC. The whole variable domain, filled in from reference TRBV18 and TRBJ2-1, reads NAGVMQNPRHLVRRRGQEARLRCSPMKGHSHVYWYRQLPEEGLKFMVYLQKENIIDESGMPKERFSAEFPKEGPSILRIQQVVRGDSAAYFCASGSGGDKNEQFFGPGTRLTVL.

The chain has TRBV18 and TRBJ1-1, with a possible D match to TRBD1 (6 bases). Germline loops: CDR1 KGHSH, CDR2 LQKENI. Trimming left V 2 bases short and J 5 bases short, with 15 bases between. This CDR3 is 15 amino acids long. In nucleotides, the CDR3 is TGTGCCAGCTCACCAACGGGGGGCGAGCGAACTGAAGCTTTCTTT. This gives the protein CASSPTGGERTEAFF. The complete variable domain, with remaining parts taken from reference TRBV18 and TRBJ1-1, reads NAGVMQNPRHLVRRRGQEARLRCSPMKGHSHVYWYRQLPEEGLKFMVYLQKENIIDESGMPKERFSAEFPKEGPSILRIQQVVRGDSAAYFCASSPTGGERTEAFFGQGTRLTVV.

This chain joins TRBV7-9 and TRBJ2-7; 8 bases are a match to TRBD1. This CDR3 has 16 amino acids. The V and J ends lost 4 bases and 0 bases, in that order; junction bases with no gene match: 8. Germline lookup yields CDR1 SEHNR and CDR2 FQNEAQ (reference sequence). CDR3 sequence reads: CASSYIAGTGSYEQYF. In DNA form, the CDR3 reads TGTGCCAGCAGCTATATCGCAGGGACAGGCTCCTACGAGCAGTACTTC.

This sequence joins TRBV28 and TRBJ2-7; 10 positions agree with TRBD1. V dropped 2 bases and J dropped 4; count of bases not matched to a gene: 5. CDR3 size: 15 residues. Germline loops: CDR1 MDHEN, CDR2 SYDVKM. The CDR3 protein is CASSLPTGGKYEQYF. For the CDR3, the DNA is TGTGCCAGCAGTTTACCGACAGGGGGCAAGTACGAGCAGTACTTC. Complete variable domain (other parts from reference TRBV28 and TRBJ2-7): DVKVTQSSRYLVKRTGEKVFLECVQDMDHENMFWYRQDPGLGLRLIYFSYDVKMKEKGDIPEGYSVSREKKERFSLILESASTNQTSMYLCASSLPTGGKYEQYFGPGTRLTVT.

A few counts support this clone. The chain carries TRBV6-5 and TRBJ2-7, with 10 bases matching TRBD1. V lost 7 bases and J lost 3; bases outside the gene matches: 6. The germline gives CDR1 MNHEY, CDR2 SVGAGI. The CDR3 sequence is 14 residues long. The DNA of the CDR3 is TGTGCCAGCACCGCCGGGACAGGGGTCTACGAGCAGTACTTC. Protein product: CASTAGTGVYEQYF.

The chain has TRBV5-4 and TRBJ2-3; D unresolved. Trimming took 0 bases from V and 1 from J, leaving 9 bases between them. The CDR3 contains 15 residues. Per germline, CDR1 SGHNT and CDR2 YYREEE (reference sequence). The CDR3 reads CASSLVLAGTDTQYF. For the CDR3, the DNA is TGTGCCAGCAGCTTGGTTTTAGCCGGCACAGATACGCAGTATTTT.

This clone was seen a single time. This chain connects TRBV2 to TRBJ1-5; maybe TRBD1 (5 bases). Germline loops: CDR1 SNHLY, CDR2 FYNNEI. This CDR3 is built from 13 residues. V gave up 11 bases and J gave up 2 bases, with 13 bases separating them. For the CDR3, the DNA is TGTGCCGGATCAGACAGACGCAATCAGCCCCAGCATTTT. Encoded protein: CAGSDRRNQPQHF.

V usage is TRBV18 and J usage is TRBJ2-4; no firm D call. The CDR3 has 18 residues. V was pared by 5 bases and J by 2 bases, with 22 bases between. CDR1 is KGHSH, CDR2 LQKENI, per germline. CDR3 coding DNA: TGTGCCAGCTCAACCGCCCTGCTGCATCTGGGCTCCAAAAACATTCAGTACTTC. This encodes CASSTALLHLGSKNIQYF.

This clone appeared a few times. V gene TRBV19 combines with J gene TRBJ2-7; D not resolved. CDR1 and CDR2 (germline): LNHDA, SQIVND (reference sequence). This CDR3 spans 13 amino acids. Trimming left V 3 bases short and J 2 bases short, with 8 bases between. In nucleotides, the CDR3 is TGTGCCAGTAGTATGCAGATGACCTACGAGCAGTACTTC. Translation gives CASSMQMTYEQYF.

CDR3 residues: CASSSSEDGYTF. The CDR3 DNA reads as TGTGCCAGCAGTTCCTCCGAGGATGGCTACACCTTC. The chain recombines TRBV28 with TRBJ1-2; D call uncertain. The V end lost 4 bases, the J end lost 6 bases, and 9 bases lay between the germline ends. CDR3 length: 12 residues. Germline V lookup: CDR1 MDHEN, CDR2 SYDVKM.

The chain combines TRBV14 with TRBJ2-5; D remains unclear. There are 15 residues in the CDR3. The V gene's germline CDR1 is SGHDN and CDR2 FVKESK. The V end was cut by 0 bases, the J end by 4 bases, with 12 bases between. CDR3 DNA: TGTGCCAGCAGCCAAGATAGGTGGGCCGGAGAGACCCAGTACTTC. It translates to CASSQDRWAGETQYF.

This chain connects TRBV5-4 to TRBJ1-4; TRBD1 matches at 7 bases. Germline V gene sequence: CDR1 SGHNT, CDR2 YYREEE (reference sequence). The CDR3 has 16 amino acids. With V trimmed by 0 bases and J by 0 bases, 2 bases remained unmatched. CDR3 nucleotides: TGTGCCAGCAGCTTGGACAGGGGATCAACTAATGAAAAACTGTTTTTT. Protein product: CASSLDRGSTNEKLFF.

The chain is built from TRBV5-1 and TRBJ2-7; 11 bases match TRBD1. Trimming removed 2 bases from V and 6 bases from J; junction bases left unmatched: 4. Germline values: CDR1 SGHRS, CDR2 YFSETQ. The CDR3 is 14 residues long. The CDR3 bases are TGCGCCAGCAGCTTAGGACAGGGGGCTATCGAGCAGTACTTC. Its translation: CASSLGQGAIEQYF.

The rearrangement uses TRBV28 and TRBJ1-1; a weak D match, TRBD1 (5 bases). Germline lookup yields CDR1 MDHEN and CDR2 SYDVKM. The V and J ends lost 3 bases and 9 bases respectively, with 11 bases between them. CDR3 length: 12 amino acids. The CDR3 reads CASSFGAAKAFF. In DNA form, the CDR3 reads TGTGCCAGCAGTTTTGGGGCAGCCAAAGCTTTCTTT.

This clone showed up just once. The gene calls are TRBV2 and TRBJ1-5; D unclear. The ends were cut back, 6 bases at V and 3 bases at J, with 21 bases in the middle. The CDR3 extends over 17 amino acids. The germline V gene encodes CDR1 SNHLY and CDR2 FYNNEI. The CDR3 nucleotides read TGTGCCAGCAGAGCCGGGCCCTCGTCCGGGCTCAATCAGCCCCAGCATTTT. Translating it yields CASRAGPSSGLNQPQHF.

The genes are TRBV5-1 and TRBJ2-2, with D perhaps matching TRBD2 (5 bases). The CDR3 covers 12 residues. The V gene lost 5 bases and the J gene lost 7 bases, with 9 bases spanning the gap. Germline CDR1 SGHRS, CDR2 YFSETQ. CDR3 sequence: CASREASGELFF. The DNA of the CDR3 is TGCGCCAGCAGGGAGGCAAGCGGGGAGCTGTTTTTT.

The chain uses TRBV10-3 and TRBJ2-3, with D perhaps TRBD2 (6 bases). The CDR3 totals 13 residues. Between the trimmed V and J ends, which lost 9 bases and 6 bases, there was a span of 16 bases. Germline V CDR1 and CDR2: ENHRY, SYGVKD. The CDR3 DNA reads as TGTGCCATAGGCGGGGATATGTGGGATACGCAGTATTTT. Its translation is CAIGGDMWDTQYF.

The V call is TRBV5-4, the J call TRBJ2-5, with 10 nucleotides matching TRBD1. The CDR3 has 14 residues. In germline, CDR1 is SGHNT, CDR2 YYREEE (reference sequence). The V and J ends lost 3 bases and 5 bases, in that order; junction bases with no gene match: 4. The chain's CDR3 is CASSSTGGRETQYF. CDR3 DNA: TGTGCCAGCAGCTCGACAGGGGGCAGGGAGACCCAGTACTTC.

The chain couples TRBV2 to TRBJ2-4; D possibly corresponds to TRBD1 (6 bases). CDR1 and CDR2 (germline): SNHLY, FYNNEI. The CDR3 consists of 16 residues. The V gene lost 3 bases and the J gene lost 2 bases, with 14 bases spanning the gap. CDR3 sequence: CASSDRTGNTKNIQYF. For the CDR3, the DNA is TGTGCCAGCAGTGATCGAACAGGGAACACCAAAAACATTCAGTACTTC.

This rearrangement joins TRBV7-8 to TRBJ2-5, with a weak D call TRBD2 (6 bases). This CDR3 is 16 amino acids long. Trimming removed 5 bases at V and 2 bases at J, with 18 bases between. Germline CDR1 and CDR2: SGHVS and FQNEAQ. CDR3 sequence reads: CASSPFRTKPQETQYF. The CDR3 bases are TGTGCCAGCAGCCCATTCAGGACTAAGCCGCAAGAGACCCAGTACTTC.

The rearrangement joins TRBV9 to TRBJ1-5, with unresolved D. The length of the CDR3 is 15 residues. The germline V gene has CDR1 SGDLS and CDR2 YYNGEE. Trimming took 0 bases from V and 1 from J, leaving 8 bases between them. The CDR3 DNA follows: TGTGCCAGCAGCGTAGGAGGCAGAAGCAATCAGCCCCAGCATTTT. Translating it yields CASSVGGRSNQPQHF.

The rearrangement joins TRBV4-1 to TRBJ1-3; D is perhaps TRBD1 (6 bases). The germline CDR1 and CDR2 sequences are MGHRA and YSYEKL. The CDR3 extends over 17 amino acids. V lost 1 base to trimming and J lost 0 bases, with 13 bases between them. The CDR3 DNA reads as TGCGCCAGCAGCCAAGTTACAGGGCCGTTCTCTGGAAACACCATATATTTT. Its translation is CASSQVTGPFSGNTIYF.

The V call is TRBV9, the J call TRBJ2-1; TRBD2 agrees at 14 bases. CDR1 is SGDLS, CDR2 YYNGEE, per germline. The trim removed 4 bases at V and 7 bases at J, leaving 4 bases unmatched. This CDR3 region has 15 residues. The CDR3 bases are TGTGCCAGCAGCCCTCGGACTAGCGGGAGGAATGAGCAGTTCTTC. Translating it yields CASSPRTSGRNEQFF.

This chain connects TRBV27 to TRBJ2-7; the D gene is possibly TRBD2 (5 bases). This CDR3 comprises 15 residues. CDR1 and CDR2 (germline): MNHEY, SMNVEV (reference sequence). V dropped 6 bases and J dropped 1 base, with 16 bases sitting between them. CDR3 coding DNA: TGTGCCAGCAGCTTTAGCGTTCCCGATTCCTACGAGCAGTACTTC. Translating it yields CASSFSVPDSYEQYF.

This chain connects TRBV6-1 to TRBJ2-7; D is undetermined. The germline V gene encodes CDR1 MNHNS and CDR2 SASEGT. Trimming removed 1 base at V and 3 bases at J, with 1 base between. The CDR3 contains 11 residues. CDR3 nucleotides: TGTGCCAGCAGTGAAGGCTACGAGCAGTACTTC. This sequence encodes CASSEGYEQYF.

J is TRBJ2-5 and V is TRBV6-5; 10 nucleotides agree with TRBD1. This CDR3 spans 14 amino acids. J lost 7 bases, V lost 5 bases, and 7 bases had no gene match. Germline V gene data show CDR1 as MNHEY and CDR2 as SVGAGI. CDR3 nucleotides: TGTGCCAGCAGTGCTTCCGGGACAGGGGTGACCCAGTACTTC. Its protein is CASSASGTGVTQYF.

The V call is TRBV28, the J call TRBJ2-3, with D possibly TRBD1 on 5 matching bases. V was shortened by 6 bases and J by 4 bases, with 17 bases between the two germline ends. The CDR3 has 15 amino acids. Germline assignment: CDR1 MDHEN and CDR2 SYDVKM. The DNA for the CDR3 is TGTGCCAGCAGACTTCCGGGTAGGGGCGCAGATACGCAGTATTTT. The encoded protein is CASRLPGRGADTQYF.

The gene calls are TRBV7-9 and TRBJ1-2; D gene unclear. This CDR3 has 15 amino acids. The V gene's germline CDR1 is SEHNR and CDR2 FQNEAQ (reference sequence). V was trimmed by 0 bases and J by 7 bases, leaving 15 bases between them. CDR3 sequence: CASSLAEGGIGGYTF. Written as DNA, the CDR3 is TGTGCCAGCAGCTTAGCAGAGGGCGGGATCGGTGGCTACACCTTC. Full variable domain (missing parts from reference TRBV7-9 and TRBJ1-2): DTGVSQNPRHKITKRGQNVTFRCDPISEHNRLYWYRQTLGQGPEFLTYFQNEAQLEKSRLLSDRFSAERPKGSFSTLEIQRTEQGDSAMYLCASSLAEGGIGGYTFGSGTRLTVV.

This sequence joins TRBV6-5 and TRBJ2-1; TRBD2 matches 8 bases. Per germline, CDR1 MNHEY and CDR2 SVGAGI. The CDR3 runs to 15 residues. V shed 4 bases, J shed 5 bases, and the junction held 7 bases outside the gene matches. The CDR3 DNA follows: TGTGCCAGCAGTTTAACTAGCGGAGATCACAATGAGCAGTTCTTC. It yields the protein CASSLTSGDHNEQFF.

This clone was found once. V usage is TRBV15 and J usage is TRBJ2-3; 8 bases line up with TRBD2. Unmatched junction bases numbered 10, after V lost 5 bases and J lost 0 bases. Germline CDR1 LNHNV, CDR2 YYDKDF (reference sequence). This CDR3 has 17 amino acids. This CDR3 is CATSRGGGGGSTDTQYF. The CDR3 DNA is TGTGCCACCAGCCGGGGGGGCGGGGGTGGGAGCACAGATACGCAGTATTTT. Supplemented by reference TRBV15 and TRBJ2-3, the full variable domain reads DAMVIQNPRYQVTQFGKPVTLSCSQTLNHNVMYWYQQKSSQAPKLLFHYYDKDFNNEADTPDNFQSRRPNTSFCFLDIRSPGLGDTAMYLCATSRGGGGGSTDTQYFGPGTRLTVL.

This chain uses TRBV7-9 with TRBJ2-7, with 10 bases matching TRBD1. CDR1 and CDR2 from the germline V gene are SEHNR and FQNEAQ (reference sequence). After removal of 1 base from V and 5 bases from J, the junction contained 8 bases not matched to a gene. This CDR3 is built from 16 residues. DNA for the CDR3: TGTGCCAGCAGCTTAGTTGGGACAGGGGAGATCGACGAGCAGTACTTC. Amino acid sequence: CASSLVGTGEIDEQYF.